The 24 T cell receptor beta chains in this list originate from one sample, sequenced in a study of T cell responses to AZD1222 COVID-19 vaccine. Assay used: immunoSEQ multiplex PCR; TCRdb lists only in-frame clones, some missing. Counted here are some 150,000 clones, 90% occurring once; the ten biggest clones make up approximately 1.8%. The sequencing used peripheral blood, collected on day 0 of AZD1222 vaccination. All receptors derive from an adult in good health.

The chain couples TRBV18 to TRBJ2-7, with TRBD1 as a possible D gene (5 bases). In germline, CDR1 is KGHSH, CDR2 LQKENI. CDR3 length: 15 amino acids. The V end lost 4 bases, the J end lost 0 bases, and 13 bases lay between the germline ends. CDR3 sequence (DNA): TGTGCCAGCTCACTATCCGAGACAGCCTCCTACGAGCAGTACTTC. The encoded protein is CASSLSETASYEQYF.

This chain links TRBV18 with TRBJ1-1; D is unresolved. Germline CDR1 is KGHSH and CDR2 is LQKENI. CDR3 length: 13 amino acids. V lost 3 bases and J lost 2, with 7 bases in between. CDR3 DNA sequence: TGTGCCAGCTCACCTAGGGTAAACACTGAAGCTTTCTTT. Translating gives CASSPRVNTEAFF.

The DNA of the CDR3 is TGTGCCAGCAGACAACCCCCCATGCCCCAGCATTTT. Amino acid sequence: CASRQPPMPQHF. The chain uses TRBV12-3 or TRBV12-4 and TRBJ1-5; D is unclear. This CDR3 is built from 12 residues. V lost 6 bases and J lost 9, with 12 bases in between.

The V gene is TRBV7-9, the J gene TRBJ1-3; unclear D gene. This CDR3 has 16 residues. Germline-derived CDR1 and CDR2 are SEHNR and FQNEAQ (reference sequence). The V end lost 5 bases, the J end lost 2 bases, and 16 bases lay between the germline ends. CDR3 region: CASSPTGGVTGNTIYF. The DNA for the CDR3 is TGTGCCAGCAGCCCCACCGGCGGGGTAACTGGAAACACCATATATTTT.

The chain uses TRBV9 and TRBJ2-1; the D is unclear. The CDR3 contains 15 residues. Germline CDR1 and CDR2: SGDLS and YYNGEE. V lost 6 bases, J lost 0 bases, and 13 bases lay in between. The CDR3, as DNA: TGTGCCAGCACGCGGCTCTCAAGCTCCTACAATGAGCAGTTCTTC. Amino acids: CASTRLSSSYNEQFF. The variable domain in full, with the rest retrieved from reference TRBV9 and TRBJ2-1, is DSGVTQTPKHLITATGQRVTLRCSPRSGDLSVYWYQQSLDQGLQFLIQYYNGEERAKGNILERFSAQQFPDLHSELNLSSLELGDSALYFCASTRLSSSYNEQFFGPGTRLTVL.

V is TRBV11-2 and J is TRBJ1-2; D may be TRBD1 (5 bases). Trimming shortened V by 5 bases and J by 6 bases, and 10 bases separated the two germline ends. CDR3 length: 12 amino acids. Germline V lookup: CDR1 SGHAT, CDR2 FQNNGV. This chain's CDR3 is CASSPTGDGYTF. CDR3 bases: TGTGCCAGCAGCCCTACGGGGGATGGCTACACCTTC. The full variable domain, its missing parts supplied by reference TRBV11-2 and TRBJ1-2, is EAGVAQSPRYKIIEKRQSVAFWCNPISGHATLYWYQQILGQGPKLLIQFQNNGVVDDSQLPKDRFSAERLKGVDSTLKIQPAKLEDSAVYLCASSPTGDGYTFGSGTRLTVV.

The chain carries TRBV21-1 and TRBJ2-7; the table assigns TRBD2, which was not confirmed against the DNA. TRBV21-1 has pseudogene status. This CDR3 contains 18 residues. The CDR3 DNA is TGTGCCAGCAGCAAGACCTCCGGGACTAGCGGGGGGGCCAACGAGCAGTACTTC. Translated, it gives CASSKTSGTSGGANEQYF.

The rearrangement uses TRBV4-2 and TRBJ1-6; 7 bases are a match to TRBD1. The trim removed 3 bases at V and 5 bases at J, leaving 7 bases unmatched. The length of the CDR3 is 16 residues. Germline loops: CDR1 LGHNA, CDR2 YNFKEQ. In DNA, the CDR3 is TGTGCCAGCAGCCACGGGACAGTGGGGGATAATTCACCCCTCCACTTT. Translating it yields CASSHGTVGDNSPLHF.

The chain combines TRBV27 with TRBJ2-7, with TRBD2 as a possible D gene (7 bases). Trimming cost V 2 bases and J 0 bases, with 20 bases left between them. Looked up from germline, CDR1 is MNHEY and CDR2 is SMNVEV (reference sequence). CDR3 length equals 18 residues. CDR3 bases: TGTGCCAGCAGTTTAGGGGGGGGGCGAAAACTGGGCTCCTACGAGCAGTACTTC. Its translation is CASSLGGGRKLGSYEQYF.

The chain combines TRBV5-1 with TRBJ2-1; D is ambiguous. Trimming took off 4 bases at V and 3 bases at J, with 17 bases between the two ends. CDR3 length: 16 amino acids. Germline assignment: CDR1 SGHRS and CDR2 YFSETQ. CDR3: CASSVGSGTGYNEQFF. CDR3 nucleotide sequence: TGCGCCAGCAGCGTGGGATCTGGTACCGGCTACAATGAGCAGTTCTTC.

This chain joins TRBV25-1 and TRBJ2-1; 13 positions match TRBD2. Germline V CDR1 and CDR2: MGHDK, SYGVNS. Losses at the gene ends were 0 bases for V and 9 bases for J; bases not matched to a gene: 11. The CDR3 is 18 amino acids. CDR3 sequence (DNA): TGTGCCAGCAGTGAATATTGGGCGACTAGCGGGGGGCCTGCTGAGCAGTTCTTC. This encodes CASSEYWATSGGPAEQFF.

This clone was detected a few times. This sequence joins TRBV6-4 and TRBJ1-2; TRBD1 is a possible D gene (5 bases). The ends were cut back, 4 bases at V and 3 bases at J, with 21 bases in the middle. The CDR3 covers 17 residues. Germline CDR1 reads MRHNA; CDR2 reads SNTAGT. The CDR3 region is CASSASGVGAQYYGYTF. CDR3 nucleotides: TGTGCCAGCAGTGCCAGCGGAGTAGGGGCTCAGTACTATGGCTACACCTTC.

This clone has a single count. The V and J genes are TRBV29-1 and TRBJ1-1; tentative D call: TRBD1 (5 bases). Deletions cut 2 bases from V and 10 bases from J, with 8 bases between. CDR3 length: 10 amino acids. Germline CDR1 is SQVTM and CDR2 is ANQGSEA. The CDR3 DNA reads TGCAGCGTTGAAAATGGGGGAGCTTTCTTT. Protein: CSVENGGAFF.

The chain uses TRBV4-1 and TRBJ1-5; 7 bases align to TRBD1. Per the germline V gene, CDR1 is MGHRA and CDR2 is YSYEKL. The CDR3 spans 14 residues. The V gene end was trimmed by 2 bases and the J gene end by 3 bases; junction bases not matched to a gene: 1. Here the CDR3 reads CASSQTGVNQPQHF. The DNA of the CDR3 is TGCGCCAGCAGCCAAACAGGGGTCAATCAGCCCCAGCATTTT.

This clone was found once. The chain combines TRBV28 with TRBJ1-1, with a tentative D call TRBD1 (5 bases). Germline V gives CDR1 MDHEN, CDR2 SYDVKM. This CDR3 spans 16 amino acids. Trimming left V 4 bases short and J 3 bases short, with 18 bases between. The CDR3 sequence is CASSSGPEARYTEAFF. CDR3 nucleotides: TGTGCCAGCAGTTCGGGACCTGAGGCCCGATACACTGAAGCTTTCTTT.

The chain is built from TRBV7-2 and TRBJ1-4; no clear D. The germline gives CDR1 SGHTA, CDR2 FQGNSA. The ends were cut back, 5 bases at V and 5 bases at J, with 9 bases in the middle. The CDR3 contains 13 residues. CDR3 region: CASSPTPNEKLFF. For the CDR3, the DNA is TGTGCCAGCAGCCCCACACCAAATGAAAAACTGTTTTTT.

This chain connects TRBV10-3 to TRBJ1-1; possibly TRBD1 for D (6 bases). Trimming took 4 bases from V and 1 from J, leaving 10 bases between them. Looked up from germline, CDR1 is ENHRY and CDR2 is SYGVKD. This CDR3 spans 14 amino acids. CDR3 loop: CAISGTVPNTEAFF. The CDR3 coding sequence is TGTGCCATCAGTGGGACAGTTCCGAACACTGAAGCTTTCTTT.

This clone was found a few times. The gene calls are TRBV7-8 and TRBJ1-3, with a weak D call TRBD1 (6 bases). Germline V gene data show CDR1 as SGHVS and CDR2 as FQNEAQ. This CDR3 is 14 amino acids long. Trimming left V 1 base short and J 4 bases short, with 8 bases between. CDR3 DNA sequence: TGTGCCAGCAGCTTAGGAGGACAGGGAAACACCATATATTTT. Translation: CASSLGGQGNTIYF. The variable domain in full, completed from reference TRBV7-8 and TRBJ1-3, reads GAGVSQSPRYKVAKRGQDVALRCDPISGHVSLFWYQQALGQGPEFLTYFQNEAQLDKSGLPSDRFFAERPEGSVSTLKIQRTQQEDSAVYLCASSLGGQGNTIYFGEGSWLTVV.

The chain combines TRBV11-2 with TRBJ1-6; D unclear. Trimming removed 0 bases from V and 0 bases from J, with 12 bases in between. The CDR3 contains 18 residues. From germline, CDR1 is SGHAT and CDR2 FQNNGV. CDR3 sequence reads: CASSLDWTASSYNSPLHF. The CDR3 region has the DNA TGTGCCAGCAGCTTAGATTGGACGGCGAGCTCCTATAATTCACCCCTCCACTTT.

The chain recombines TRBV7-8 with TRBJ1-5; tentatively, D is TRBD1 (6 bases). Germline V gene sequence: CDR1 SGHVS, CDR2 FQNEAQ. V was clipped by 2 bases and J by 4 bases, with 18 bases between them. The CDR3 covers 17 residues. In nucleotides, the CDR3 is TGTGCCAGCAGCTTAAGCGCCAGACAGGCACAGAATCAGCCCCAGCATTTT. As protein: CASSLSARQAQNQPQHF.

The chain is built from TRBV13 and TRBJ2-7; 7 bases map to TRBD1. V lost 0 bases to trimming and J lost 7 bases; unmatched junction nucleotides: 9. Per germline, CDR1 PRHDT and CDR2 FYEKMQ (reference sequence). The CDR3 runs to 15 residues. In DNA form, the CDR3 reads TGTGCCAGCAGCTTAGGCCCTCGAGGGGGCAGGGAGCAGTACTTC. This gives the protein CASSLGPRGGREQYF.

The chain is built from TRBV5-8 and TRBJ1-1; 9 bases align to TRBD1. With 9 bases clipped from V and 0 bases from J, the junction kept 18 bases outside the gene matches. The CDR3 length is 18 residues. The germline gives CDR1 SGHTS, CDR2 YDEGEE. The CDR3 DNA sequence: TGTGCCACCGCCCCTCTCGGGACAGGGACTACAATGAACACTGAAGCTTTCTTT. Its translation: CATAPLGTGTTMNTEAFF.

The chain couples TRBV4-3 to TRBJ1-5; D is uncertain. Trimming removed 0 bases at V and 6 bases at J, with 6 bases between. CDR1 is LGHNA, CDR2 YSLEER, per germline. CDR3 length: 13 residues. The chain's CDR3 is CASSQERSQPQHF. CDR3 DNA: TGCGCCAGCAGCCAAGAGCGGTCTCAGCCCCAGCATTTT.

This clone has a handful of counts. The V gene is TRBV19, the J gene TRBJ1-1; D is uncertain. The CDR3 loop spans 15 amino acids. Per germline, CDR1 LNHDA and CDR2 SQIVND (reference sequence). Deletions cut 1 base from V and 4 bases from J, with 13 bases between. CDR3 coding DNA: TGTGCCAGTAGTATAGGCTGGGGTGCTTCCACTGAAGCTTTCTTT. Protein sequence: CASSIGWGASTEAFF.